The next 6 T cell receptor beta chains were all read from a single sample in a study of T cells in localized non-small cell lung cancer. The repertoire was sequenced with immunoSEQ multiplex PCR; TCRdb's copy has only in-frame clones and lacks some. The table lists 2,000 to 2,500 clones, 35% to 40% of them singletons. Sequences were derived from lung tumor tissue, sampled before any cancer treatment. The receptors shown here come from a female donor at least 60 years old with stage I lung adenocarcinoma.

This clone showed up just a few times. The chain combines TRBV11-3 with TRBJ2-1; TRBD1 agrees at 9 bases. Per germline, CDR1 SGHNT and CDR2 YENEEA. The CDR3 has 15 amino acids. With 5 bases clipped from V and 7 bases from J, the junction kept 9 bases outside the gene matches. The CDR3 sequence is CASSPRDRVWNEQFF. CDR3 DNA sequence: TGTGCCAGCAGCCCGAGGGACAGGGTATGGAATGAGCAGTTCTTC.

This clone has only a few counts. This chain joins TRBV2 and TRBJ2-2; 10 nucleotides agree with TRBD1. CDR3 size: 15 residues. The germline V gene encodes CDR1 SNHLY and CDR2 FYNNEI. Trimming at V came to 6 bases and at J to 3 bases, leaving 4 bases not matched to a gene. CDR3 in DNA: TGTGCCAGCAGGCCTGGGACAGGGGACACCGGGGAGCTGTTTTTT. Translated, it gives CASRPGTGDTGELFF.

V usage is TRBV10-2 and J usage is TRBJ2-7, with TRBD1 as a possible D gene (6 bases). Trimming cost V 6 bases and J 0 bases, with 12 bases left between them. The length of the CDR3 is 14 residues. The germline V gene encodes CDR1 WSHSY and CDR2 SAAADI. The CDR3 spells CASREDRASYEQYF. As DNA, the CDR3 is TGCGCCAGCAGAGAGGACAGAGCCTCCTACGAGCAGTACTTC.

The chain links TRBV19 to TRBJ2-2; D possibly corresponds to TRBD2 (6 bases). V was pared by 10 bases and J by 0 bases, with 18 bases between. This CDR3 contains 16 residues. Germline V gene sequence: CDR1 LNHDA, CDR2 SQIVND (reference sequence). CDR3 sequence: CATSDYILTNTGELFF. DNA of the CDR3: TGTGCCACCTCGGACTACATCTTGACGAACACCGGGGAGCTGTTTTTT.

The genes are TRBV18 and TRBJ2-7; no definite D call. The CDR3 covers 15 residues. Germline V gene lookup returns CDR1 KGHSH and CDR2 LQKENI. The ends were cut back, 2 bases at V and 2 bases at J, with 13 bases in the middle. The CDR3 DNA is TGTGCCAGCTCACCATGGACCTCGTTGCCCTACGAGCAGTACTTC. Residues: CASSPWTSLPYEQYF.

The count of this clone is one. The DNA of the CDR3 is TGTGCCAGTAGTCCCGAGATCACGGGGAGAACCTACGAGCAGTACTTC. This gives the protein CASSPEITGRTYEQYF. This sequence joins TRBV19 and TRBJ2-7, with D possibly being TRBD2 (5 bases). Germline V gene lookup returns CDR1 LNHDA and CDR2 SQIVND (reference sequence). This CDR3 has 16 amino acids. Trimming left V 5 bases short and J 2 bases short, with 19 bases between.